This T cell receptor beta chain was observed in a study of OX40 agonist ivuxolimab in advanced cancers. The wider study: Over 30% of patients had received prior checkpoint inhibitor therapy. Overall study results and limits: Clonal expansion in partial responders at 0.1-3.0 mg/kg ranked among the lowest.

This table comes from immunoSEQ multiplex PCR, and its TCRdb copy is limited to in-frame clones, with some not included. The table has 92,000 or so clones, 84% seen once. Of note for this clone: The antigen is undetermined.

CDR1 SQVTM and CDR2 ANQGSEA come from the germline V gene. V lost 8 bases, J lost 4 bases, and 4 bases stayed unmatched. CDR3 size: 12 residues. Specimen: CD4+ or CD8+ T cells sorted from blood, collected in a trial of the OX40 agonist ivuxolimab. The clonotype was recovered from an adult with an advanced solid tumor such as melanoma, head and neck, liver or kidney cancer. This chain connects TRBV29-1 to TRBJ2-3; TRBD1 aligns across 9 bases. CDR3 loop: CSTRTGADTQYF. CDR3 in DNA: TGCAGCACGCGGACAGGGGCAGATACGCAGTATTTT.